A single sample gave rise to the 24 T cell receptor beta chains below, sequenced in a study of Ad26.COV2.S vaccination and SARS-CoV-2 variants. Treatment given: 15 to 20 received Ad26.COV2.S at low or high dose, single or two shots; about 5 received placebo; per-sample allocation not given. Specimen acquisition occurred on day 63 following the initial vaccine or placebo injection. Clones were read by immunoSEQ multiplex PCR, and TCRdb kept only the in-frame ones, dropping some. This sample carries a few hundred thousand clones, more than 75% of them seen once, and the ten largest clones take around 3.6%. This specimen consisted of peripheral blood, obtained in a trial of Ad26.COV2.S vaccine versus placebo. All receptors come from a person between 18 and 59 years old who received the Ad26.COV2.S COVID-19 vaccine or a placebo.

The chain recombines TRBV6-5 with TRBJ1-2; 9 bases align to TRBD1. The trim removed 6 bases at V and 1 base at J, leaving 6 bases unmatched. CDR3 length: 15 amino acids. The germline CDR1 and CDR2 sequences are MNHEY and SVGAGI. The CDR3: CASSKDRGFNYGYTF. CDR3 coding DNA: TGTGCCAGCAGCAAAGACAGGGGGTTTAACTATGGCTACACCTTC.

The chain couples TRBV7-9 to TRBJ1-6; 10 bases fit TRBD1. Trimming took 5 bases from V and 8 from J; bases not matched to a gene: 6. The CDR3 spans 15 residues. Germline V gene data show CDR1 as SEHNR and CDR2 as FQNEAQ (reference sequence). The CDR3 DNA reads as TGTGCCAGCAGCGTCGGGACAGGGGTAGATTCACCCCTCCACTTT. Amino acids: CASSVGTGVDSPLHF.

The rearrangement joins TRBV24-1 to TRBJ2-1; 9 nucleotides align to TRBD2. V was clipped by 6 bases and J by 3 bases; unmatched bases: 8. The CDR3 spans 16 residues. Per germline, CDR1 KGHDR and CDR2 SFDVKD. DNA of the CDR3: TGTGCCACCAGTTCAGCGGGGGGACTTGTCTACAATGAGCAGTTCTTC. Its translation is CATSSAGGLVYNEQFF.

This clone was seen more than once but under ten times. CDR3 protein: CASSMNREAFF. The CDR3 DNA reads as TGTGCCAGTAGTATGAACAGGGAAGCTTTCTTT. V usage is TRBV19 and J usage is TRBJ1-1; D might be TRBD1 (5 bases). Germline values: CDR1 LNHDA, CDR2 SQIVND (reference sequence). Trimming took 3 bases from V and 8 from J, leaving 7 bases between them. The CDR3 loop spans 11 amino acids. Full variable domain (remainder filled in from reference TRBV19 and TRBJ1-1): DGGITQSPKYLFRKEGQNVTLSCEQNLNHDAMYWYRQDPGQGLRLIYYSQIVNDFQKGDIAEGYSVSREKKESFPLTVTSAQKNPTAFYLCASSMNREAFFGQGTRLTVV.

The chain has TRBV27 and TRBJ2-1, with 11 nucleotides matching TRBD2. Trimming took 5 bases from V and 0 from J; bases not matched to a gene: 3. Looked up from germline, CDR1 is MNHEY and CDR2 is SMNVEV (reference sequence). This CDR3 spans 16 amino acids. The CDR3, as DNA: TGTGCCAGCAGTATTACTAGCGGGGGCTCCTACAATGAGCAGTTCTTC. This gives the protein CASSITSGGSYNEQFF.

This clone was found a few times. The chain links TRBV6-2 or TRBV6-3 to TRBJ2-7; D may correspond to TRBD1 or TRBD2 (5 bases each). This CDR3 is 14 amino acids long. Germline V gives CDR1 MNHEY, CDR2 SVGEGT. Between the trimmed V and J ends, which lost 0 bases and 3 bases, there was a span of 9 bases. CDR3 sequence reads: CASSYSGRSYEQYF. The CDR3 DNA reads TGTGCCAGCAGTTACTCGGGACGGAGCTACGAGCAGTACTTC.

This chain connects TRBV7-9 to TRBJ2-3, with D uncertain. Germline values: CDR1 SEHNR, CDR2 FQNEAQ (reference sequence). Trimming left V 2 bases short and J 9 bases short, with 12 bases between. This CDR3 contains 13 residues. CDR3: CASSLPPSRTQYF. The CDR3 nucleotides read TGTGCCAGCAGCTTACCTCCATCTAGGACGCAGTATTTT.

The CDR3 protein is CASSLVTRGVQETQYF. For the CDR3, the DNA is TGTGCCAGCAGCTTGGTTACGCGGGGGGTCCAAGAGACCCAGTACTTC. This chain links TRBV5-6 with TRBJ2-5; 8 bases map to TRBD2. V dropped 0 bases and J dropped 1; count of bases not matched to a gene: 5. The CDR3 runs to 16 residues. Per germline, CDR1 SGHDT and CDR2 YYEEEE.

The V call is TRBV19, the J call TRBJ2-1, with 10 positions matching TRBD1. V trimming: 5 bases; J trimming: 2 bases; junction bases outside the gene matches: 3. Germline lookup yields CDR1 LNHDA and CDR2 SQIVND (reference sequence). The length of the CDR3 is 15 residues. The CDR3 region has the DNA TGTGCCAGTAGTTCCGACAGGGGGCCCTACAATGAGCAGTTCTTC. Amino acids: CASSSDRGPYNEQFF.

V and J are TRBV5-1 and TRBJ1-4, with D perhaps TRBD1 (6 bases). Germline V gene lookup returns CDR1 SGHRS and CDR2 YFSETQ. V lost 5 bases and J 4 bases, leaving 9 bases between the germline ends. The CDR3 is 13 residues long. The CDR3 sequence: CASSGQLNEKLFF. CDR3 bases: TGCGCCAGCAGTGGACAGCTTAATGAAAAACTGTTTTTT.

The V gene is TRBV19, the J gene TRBJ2-7; 10 positions agree with TRBD2. The germline gives CDR1 LNHDA, CDR2 SQIVND (reference sequence). The CDR3 extends over 16 amino acids. The V gene end was trimmed by 2 bases and the J gene end by 1 base; junction bases not matched to a gene: 5. DNA of the CDR3: TGTGCCAGTAGTATATATAGCGGGGGGTCTTCCTACGAGCAGTACTTC. As protein: CASSIYSGGSSYEQYF.

The rearrangement links TRBV4-3 to TRBJ2-7, with TRBD2 as a possible D gene (6 bases). There are 15 residues in the CDR3. V dropped 4 bases and J dropped 3 bases, with 16 bases sitting between them. The germline CDR1 and CDR2 sequences are LGHNA and YSLEER. CDR3 amino acids: CASSPGVGGSYEQYF. DNA for the CDR3: TGCGCCAGCAGCCCCGGAGTCGGGGGAAGCTACGAGCAGTACTTC.

Written as DNA, the CDR3 is TGTGCCAGCAGTTACTCCCCTACGAGGACCGGGGAGCTGTTTTTT. It codes for CASSYSPTRTGELFF. This chain links TRBV6-2 or TRBV6-3 with TRBJ2-2; D is undetermined. Germline V gene sequence: CDR1 MNHEY, CDR2 SVGEGT. The V end lost 0 bases, the J end lost 5 bases, and 10 bases lay between the germline ends. This CDR3 spans 15 amino acids.

The J gene is TRBJ2-7, the V gene TRBV4-3; D is unresolved. V dropped 4 bases and J dropped 6 bases, with 16 bases sitting between them. There are 14 residues in the CDR3. Germline CDR1 is LGHNA and CDR2 is YSLEER. The CDR3 reads CASSLVSSASEQYF. CDR3 coding DNA: TGCGCCAGCAGCCTTGTATCGAGCGCTAGCGAGCAGTACTTC.

V gene TRBV19 combines with J gene TRBJ2-2; perhaps TRBD1 as D (5 bases). V was cut by 6 bases and J by 0 bases, with 11 bases left in between. The CDR3 covers 15 residues. Germline values: CDR1 LNHDA, CDR2 SQIVND (reference sequence). CDR3 sequence reads: CASSLRTTNTGELFF. The CDR3 region has the DNA TGTGCCAGTAGCCTTAGGACAACGAACACCGGGGAGCTGTTTTTT. The entire variable domain, with the rest obtained from reference TRBV19 and TRBJ2-2, is as follows: DGGITQSPKYLFRKEGQNVTLSCEQNLNHDAMYWYRQDPGQGLRLIYYSQIVNDFQKGDIAEGYSVSREKKESFPLTVTSAQKNPTAFYLCASSLRTTNTGELFFGEGSRLTVL.

The chain is built from TRBV10-2 and TRBJ2-7; D is unclear. Germline CDR1 is WSHSY and CDR2 is SAAADI. Trimming took 2 bases from V and 2 from J, leaving 13 bases between them. The CDR3 length is 15 residues. This chain's CDR3 is CASSEEYYNTYEQYF. The DNA of the CDR3 is TGCGCCAGCAGTGAGGAATACTACAATACCTACGAGCAGTACTTC.

The chain recombines TRBV11-2 with TRBJ2-3, with 10 bases that match TRBD1. The CDR3 length is 15 residues. CDR1 is SGHAT and CDR2 is FQNNGV in the germline V gene. Trimming took 3 bases from V and 4 from J; bases not matched to a gene: 4. CDR3 DNA sequence: TGTGCCAGCAGCTTCGAGACAGGGGGCGCAGATACGCAGTATTTT. Its translation is CASSFETGGADTQYF.

The chain couples TRBV7-2 to TRBJ1-2; TRBD1 aligns across 7 bases. V lost 6 bases, J lost 6 bases, and 16 bases stayed unmatched. Germline assignment: CDR1 SGHTA and CDR2 FQGNSA. This CDR3 has 16 residues. The CDR3 bases are TGTGCCAGCAGACCCGGGACAGAAAAAATCGGAAATGGCTACACCTTC. It specifies CASRPGTEKIGNGYTF. Using reference TRBV7-2 and TRBJ1-2 for the parts outside the CDR3, the full variable domain is GAGVSQSPSNKVTEKGKDVELRCDPISGHTALYWYRQSLGQGLEFLIYFQGNSAPDKSGLPSDRFSAERTGGSVSTLTIQRTQQEDSAVYLCASRPGTEKIGNGYTFGSGTRLTVV.

This sequence joins TRBV28 and TRBJ2-2; 8 bases agree with TRBD1. CDR3 length: 16 amino acids. The germline CDR1 and CDR2 sequences are MDHEN and SYDVKM. V lost 1 base, J lost 6 bases, and 7 bases stayed unmatched. The CDR3 DNA is TGTGCCAGCAGTTTATCTCCAGGGGGCGCCGCCGGGGAGCTGTTTTTT. This gives the protein CASSLSPGGAAGELFF.

The chain joins TRBV5-5 to TRBJ1-4; weak D call: TRBD1 (5 bases). V was shortened by 0 bases and J by 0 bases, with 12 bases between the two germline ends. Germline V gene sequence: CDR1 SGHKS, CDR2 YYEKEE (reference sequence). The CDR3 covers 17 residues. CDR3 loop: CASSLAVGDATNEKLFF. The DNA of the CDR3 is TGTGCCAGCAGCTTGGCTGTGGGGGATGCAACTAATGAAAAACTGTTTTTT.

The chain links TRBV21-1 to TRBJ2-6; the table's D call, TRBD1, was not checked against the DNA. TRBV21-1 is deemed a pseudogene. CDR3 size: 16 residues. In nucleotides, the CDR3 is TGTGCCAGCAGCAAAGGACAGGGGGTTGGGGCCAACGTCCTGACTTTC. It encodes CASSKGQGVGANVLTF.

The gene calls are TRBV3-1 (or the pseudogene TRBV3-2) and TRBJ1-1; tentative D call: TRBD1 (5 bases). Germline V lookup: CDR1 LGHDT, CDR2 YNNKEL (reference sequence). The CDR3 runs to 16 residues. Trimming stripped 0 bases from V and 0 bases from J, with 11 bases between. The CDR3 protein is CASSQDNQGMNTEAFF. The DNA for the CDR3 is TGTGCCAGCAGCCAAGACAACCAGGGCATGAACACTGAAGCTTTCTTT.

The chain joins TRBV24-1 to TRBJ2-1; maybe TRBD2 (8 bases). Per the germline V gene, CDR1 is KGHDR and CDR2 is SFDVKD. The CDR3 covers 12 residues. Trimming took 6 bases from V and 13 from J, leaving 15 bases between them. CDR3 sequence: CATSTPGGGQFF. The CDR3 DNA follows: TGTGCCACCAGTACCCCGGGAGGGGGCCAGTTCTTC.

The rearrangement joins TRBV6-5 to TRBJ1-4, with TRBD1 identical over 7 bases. Per germline, CDR1 MNHEY and CDR2 SVGAGI. The CDR3 totals 14 residues. V lost 6 bases to trimming and J lost 5 bases; unmatched junction nucleotides: 6. The CDR3 DNA sequence: TGTGCCAGCAGCCGAACAGGGGTCAATGAAAAACTGTTTTTT. It specifies CASSRTGVNEKLFF.